A selection of T cell receptor beta chains follows, all from one sample in a study of beta chain features in type 1 diabetes. The table came from immunoSEQ multiplex PCR; TCRdb's copy has only in-frame clones and leaves some out. This table has more than 120,000 clones, 13% appearing once. Specimen: central memory CD4+ T cells from blood. Receptors originate from a man younger than 30 with type 1 diabetes. The CDR3 runs from the conserved cysteine through the conserved F or W. The order of the fields is clone size, D gene, V gene, J gene, CDR3 DNA, CDR3 protein. A D gene is named only where the DNA matches it firmly. Size is omitted from some rows. Given values are once, few, many or a class for expanded clones.

abundance: -
d_gene: TRBD1
v_gene: TRBV30
j_gene: TRBJ2-2
CDR3nt: TGTGCCTGGAGTGATAGGGACAGGGGCACCGGGGAGCTGTTTTTT
CDR3aa: CAWSDRDRGTGELFF

abundance: -
d_gene: -
v_gene: TRBV14
j_gene: TRBJ2-5
CDR3nt: TGTGCCAGCAGCCAATGGGAGACCCAGTACTTC
CDR3aa: CASSQWETQYF

abundance: -
d_gene: TRBD2
v_gene: TRBV28
j_gene: TRBJ2-2
CDR3nt: TGTGCCAGCAGTTTATGGTCCCTAGCGGGGGGCCCCGGGGAGCTGTTTTTT
CDR3aa: CASSLWSLAGGPGELFF

abundance: few
d_gene: -
v_gene: TRBV29-1
j_gene: TRBJ1-2
CDR3nt: TGCAGCGTTGGACAGGAAAGGGGCTATGGCTACACCTTC
CDR3aa: CSVGQERGYGYTF

abundance: -
d_gene: -
v_gene: TRBV29-1
j_gene: TRBJ2-6
CDR3nt: TGCAGCGTTGAAGAGTTCGTCAGATACTCTGGGGCCAACGTCCTGACTTTC
CDR3aa: CSVEEFVRYSGANVLTF

abundance: -
d_gene: TRBD1
v_gene: TRBV29-1
j_gene: TRBJ2-2
CDR3nt: TGCAGCACAGGGACAGGGACCACCGGGGAGCTGTTTTTT
CDR3aa: CSTGTGTTGELFF

abundance: few
d_gene: -
v_gene: TRBV6-5
j_gene: TRBJ1-2
CDR3nt: TGTGCCAGCAGTTCCAGGACAGTCGGAAACTATGGCTACACCTTC
CDR3aa: CASSSRTVGNYGYTF

abundance: -
d_gene: -
v_gene: TRBV2
j_gene: TRBJ2-5
CDR3nt: TGTGCCAGCAGCAAAAACAGGGACCAAGAGACCCAGTACTTC
CDR3aa: CASSKNRDQETQYF

abundance: -
d_gene: TRBD1
v_gene: TRBV5-1
j_gene: TRBJ1-4
CDR3nt: TGCGCCAGCAGCTTGGCCGGGACAGGAAATGAAAAACTGTTTTTT
CDR3aa: CASSLAGTGNEKLFF

abundance: -
d_gene: TRBD1
v_gene: TRBV7-6
j_gene: TRBJ2-5
CDR3nt: TGTGCCAGCGGACGACAGGGCAACTCCCAAGAGACCCAGTACTTC
CDR3aa: CASGRQGNSQETQYF

abundance: few
d_gene: TRBD1
v_gene: TRBV2
j_gene: TRBJ2-2
CDR3nt: TGTGCCAGCAGTCGGACAGGAGAATACACCGGGGAGCTGTTTTTT
CDR3aa: CASSRTGEYTGELFF

abundance: few
d_gene: TRBD1
v_gene: TRBV6-5
j_gene: TRBJ2-7
CDR3nt: TGTGCCAGCAGTGGCGAGCGGACAGGGTACTACGAGCAGTACTTC
CDR3aa: CASSGERTGYYEQYF

abundance: -
d_gene: TRBD1
v_gene: TRBV11-1
j_gene: TRBJ2-2
CDR3nt: TGTGCCAGCAGCTCGGACAGGACCGGGGAGCTGTTTTTT
CDR3aa: CASSSDRTGELFF

abundance: -
d_gene: -
v_gene: TRBV5-1
j_gene: TRBJ2-7
CDR3nt: TGCGCCAGCAGCTCGGACTACGAGCAGTACTTC
CDR3aa: CASSSDYEQYF

abundance: -
d_gene: -
v_gene: TRBV7-8
j_gene: TRBJ2-1
CDR3nt: TGTGCCAGCAACCGACAGTCTTCCTACAATGAGCAGTTCTTC
CDR3aa: CASNRQSSYNEQFF

abundance: few
d_gene: TRBD2
v_gene: TRBV2
j_gene: TRBJ2-5
CDR3nt: TGTGCCAGCAGAGGACTAGCAGGCGAGACCCAGTACTTC
CDR3aa: CASRGLAGETQYF

abundance: -
d_gene: TRBD1
v_gene: TRBV29-1
j_gene: TRBJ1-2
CDR3nt: TGCAGCGCCCGGTTACAGGGGGACTATGGCTACACCTTC
CDR3aa: CSARLQGDYGYTF

abundance: few
d_gene: -
v_gene: TRBV11-2
j_gene: TRBJ1-1
CDR3nt: TGTGCCAGCAGCAGCAGTTGGGAGGACACTGAAGCTTTCTTT
CDR3aa: CASSSSWEDTEAFF

abundance: many
d_gene: -
v_gene: TRBV5-1
j_gene: TRBJ2-3
CDR3nt: TGCGCCAGCCAAACCTCGGGAGATACGCAGTATTTT
CDR3aa: CASQTSGDTQYF

abundance: many
d_gene: -
v_gene: TRBV21-1
j_gene: TRBJ2-7
CDR3nt: TGTGCCAGCAGCAAAGCGCTAGAGGGACACTCCTACGAGCAGTACTTC
CDR3aa: CASSKALEGHSYEQYF

abundance: -
d_gene: -
v_gene: TRBV6-5
j_gene: TRBJ2-1
CDR3nt: TGTGCCAGCACCCGCTCCGGCGGGACTAATGAGCAGTTCTTC
CDR3aa: CASTRSGGTNEQFF

abundance: few
d_gene: TRBD2
v_gene: TRBV4-2
j_gene: TRBJ2-2
CDR3nt: TGTGCCAGCAGATTGGCGGGGGTAAACACCGGGGAGCTGTTTTTT
CDR3aa: CASRLAGVNTGELFF

abundance: -
d_gene: -
v_gene: TRBV14
j_gene: TRBJ1-2
CDR3nt: TGTGCCAGCAGCCAAGGGCCCCGTGGGGGCTACACCTTC
CDR3aa: CASSQGPRGGYTF

abundance: -
d_gene: -
v_gene: TRBV7-8
j_gene: TRBJ2-7
CDR3nt: TGTGCCAGCAGCTTTCATGGAGTCCAGGACGAGCAGTACTTC
CDR3aa: CASSFHGVQDEQYF

abundance: -
d_gene: -
v_gene: TRBV29-1
j_gene: TRBJ2-1
CDR3nt: TGCAGCGTTGAGAGGAGCTCCTACAATGAGCAGTTCTTC
CDR3aa: CSVERSSYNEQFF

abundance: few
d_gene: -
v_gene: TRBV30
j_gene: TRBJ1-3
CDR3nt: TGTGCCTGGAGTAAGGGATCTGGAAACACCATATATTTT
CDR3aa: CAWSKGSGNTIYF

abundance: -
d_gene: -
v_gene: TRBV18
j_gene: TRBJ2-7
CDR3nt: TGTGCCAGCTCACCGGGGTTAACTGGCTCCTACGAGCAGTACTTC
CDR3aa: CASSPGLTGSYEQYF

abundance: -
d_gene: -
v_gene: TRBV6-5
j_gene: TRBJ1-5
CDR3nt: TGTGCCAGCAGTTACTCTTGGGATCAGCCCCAGCATTTT
CDR3aa: CASSYSWDQPQHF

abundance: -
d_gene: -
v_gene: TRBV7-2
j_gene: TRBJ1-1
CDR3nt: TGTGCCAGCAGCCCCCGGGCCCCCGGGACTGAAGCTTTCTTT
CDR3aa: CASSPRAPGTEAFF

abundance: -
d_gene: TRBD1
v_gene: TRBV6-1
j_gene: TRBJ1-5
CDR3nt: TGTGCCAGCAGTGGCCGACAGGGCTTCAATCAGCCCCAGCATTTT
CDR3aa: CASSGRQGFNQPQHF

abundance: few
d_gene: -
v_gene: TRBV19
j_gene: TRBJ2-4
CDR3nt: TGTGCCAGTAGTCCGAGACAGTCCTTAGCCAAAAACATTCAGTACTTC
CDR3aa: CASSPRQSLAKNIQYF

abundance: few
d_gene: -
v_gene: TRBV7-9
j_gene: TRBJ1-2
CDR3nt: TGTGCCAGCAGCTCGGGCGGCGCCCGAGAGGGCTATGGCTACACCTTC
CDR3aa: CASSSGGAREGYGYTF

abundance: few
d_gene: TRBD1
v_gene: TRBV2
j_gene: TRBJ1-1
CDR3nt: TGTGCCAGCAGTGAACTGGACAGGGGAGTGAACACTGAAGCTTTCTTT
CDR3aa: CASSELDRGVNTEAFF

abundance: -
d_gene: -
v_gene: TRBV30
j_gene: TRBJ1-6
CDR3nt: TGTGCCTGGAGTGTAAAGGCTCCCTATAATTCACCCCTCCACTTT
CDR3aa: CAWSVKAPYNSPLHF

abundance: many
d_gene: TRBD1
v_gene: TRBV25-1
j_gene: TRBJ1-5
CDR3nt: TGTGCCAGCAGTGTCCAGGGGGCGCGGAATCAGCCCCAGCATTTT
CDR3aa: CASSVQGARNQPQHF

abundance: -
d_gene: -
v_gene: TRBV29-1
j_gene: TRBJ2-7
CDR3nt: TGCAGCGCCGGTGGGATTAACTACGAGCAGTACTTC
CDR3aa: CSAGGINYEQYF

abundance: few
d_gene: -
v_gene: TRBV29-1
j_gene: TRBJ2-7
CDR3nt: TGCAGCGTGGAGGATAAACAGGGAGGCGAGCAGTACTTC
CDR3aa: CSVEDKQGGEQYF

abundance: -
d_gene: TRBD1
v_gene: TRBV6-1
j_gene: TRBJ1-1
CDR3nt: TGTGCCAGCAGTGAACATGGCAGGGGGCTTGGTGAAGCTTTCTTT
CDR3aa: CASSEHGRGLGEAFF

abundance: -
d_gene: -
v_gene: TRBV5-1
j_gene: TRBJ2-3
CDR3nt: TGCGCCAGCAGCGCCCTTACAGGGTCTAGCACAGATACGCAGTATTTT
CDR3aa: CASSALTGSSTDTQYF

abundance: many
d_gene: TRBD2
v_gene: TRBV9
j_gene: TRBJ2-2
CDR3nt: TGTGCCAGCAGCCCCCGGGGGAGCGGGGGGCCAAACGGGGAGCTGTTTTTT
CDR3aa: CASSPRGSGGPNGELFF

abundance: few
d_gene: -
v_gene: TRBV7-7
j_gene: TRBJ2-1
CDR3nt: TGTGCCAGCAGCTTAGATTGGGAGGATGAGCAGTTCTTC
CDR3aa: CASSLDWEDEQFF

abundance: -
d_gene: -
v_gene: TRBV9
j_gene: TRBJ1-1
CDR3nt: TGTGCCAGCAGCGTACGGACCAACACTGAAGCTTTCTTT
CDR3aa: CASSVRTNTEAFF

abundance: -
d_gene: -
v_gene: TRBV5-4
j_gene: TRBJ2-3
CDR3nt: TGTGCCAGCAGCTTGGAGGCGTGGGCAGGGCGCACAGATACGCAGTATTTT
CDR3aa: CASSLEAWAGRTDTQYF

abundance: few
d_gene: -
v_gene: TRBV27
j_gene: TRBJ1-6
CDR3nt: TGTGCCAGCAGTTTAGGGTTGGGAGCTTCACCCCTCCACTTT
CDR3aa: CASSLGLGASPLHF

abundance: many
d_gene: -
v_gene: TRBV7-2
j_gene: TRBJ2-1
CDR3nt: TGTGCCAGCAGCTTACCCGGCAGTTACAATGAGCAGTTCTTC
CDR3aa: CASSLPGSYNEQFF

abundance: -
d_gene: -
v_gene: TRBV21-1
j_gene: TRBJ2-5
CDR3nt: TGTGCCAGCAGCAAGCGCCCCTGGAACAGGGGTTTCGGGGCGACCCAGTACTTC
CDR3aa: CASSKRPWNRGFGATQYF

abundance: few
d_gene: TRBD1
v_gene: TRBV5-4
j_gene: TRBJ2-7
CDR3nt: TGTGCCAGCAGCTCCTCCTCTTGGACAGGGGCCTACGAGCAGTACTTC
CDR3aa: CASSSSSWTGAYEQYF

abundance: -
d_gene: TRBD1
v_gene: TRBV5-1
j_gene: TRBJ2-7
CDR3nt: TGCGCCAGCAGCTTGCGGCCGGGACAGGGAGACTACGAGCAGTACTTC
CDR3aa: CASSLRPGQGDYEQYF

abundance: -
d_gene: -
v_gene: TRBV6-1
j_gene: TRBJ1-4
CDR3nt: TGTGCCAGCAGTGAAGGGAAAGGGCCACAAGAAAAACTGTTTTTT
CDR3aa: CASSEGKGPQEKLFF

abundance: -
d_gene: -
v_gene: TRBV28
j_gene: TRBJ1-2
CDR3nt: TGTGCCAGCACCAGGGACACTAACTATGGCTACACCTTC
CDR3aa: CASTRDTNYGYTF

abundance: few
d_gene: -
v_gene: TRBV29-1
j_gene: TRBJ2-5
CDR3nt: TGCAGCGTTGAAAGGGCGGGGCGGGATGGGACCCAGTACTTC
CDR3aa: CSVERAGRDGTQYF

abundance: few
d_gene: TRBD1
v_gene: TRBV6-1
j_gene: TRBJ2-2
CDR3nt: TGTGCCAGCACCAAAAGACAGGGTCAGGGGGAGCTGTTTTTT
CDR3aa: CASTKRQGQGELFF

abundance: -
d_gene: -
v_gene: TRBV11-2
j_gene: TRBJ2-7
CDR3nt: TGTGCCAGCAGCTCCACAGGTTACGAGCAGTACTTC
CDR3aa: CASSSTGYEQYF

abundance: many
d_gene: TRBD1
v_gene: TRBV14
j_gene: TRBJ2-1
CDR3nt: TGTGCCAGCAGCCATCGCGGGACAGGGGTGTATAATGAGCAGTTCTTC
CDR3aa: CASSHRGTGVYNEQFF

abundance: -
d_gene: TRBD2
v_gene: TRBV11-3
j_gene: TRBJ2-5
CDR3nt: TGTGCCAGCAGGACTAGCGGGGAAGAGACCCAGTACTTC
CDR3aa: CASRTSGEETQYF

abundance: -
d_gene: TRBD1
v_gene: TRBV29-1
j_gene: TRBJ2-7
CDR3nt: TGCAGCGGTGAGGGACAGGGGGCGCCCGAGCAGTACTTC
CDR3aa: CSGEGQGAPEQYF

abundance: -
d_gene: TRBD1
v_gene: TRBV7-2
j_gene: TRBJ2-5
CDR3nt: TGTGCCAGCAGCTCCGGGACAGGCCTAGGGAAGACCCAGTACTTC
CDR3aa: CASSSGTGLGKTQYF